What follows describes a single T cell receptor (beta chain). What antigen it recognizes has not been identified. Base quality data are lacking; no much larger clone is found one base away. From the cysteine through the phenylalanine, the CDR3 covers 14 amino acids. Only the CDR3 region is kept as DNA, spanning 42 bases read in frame from base 1. CDR1 and CDR2, per the germline V gene, are MGHRA and YSYEKL. Trimmed from V: 0 bases; trimmed from J: 6 bases; junction bases lacking a gene match: 5. Libraries were built with 5' RACE. Instrument used: Illumina HiSeq 2000. A universal primer binding site was introduced by template switching, and a unique molecular identifier was present in the final cDNA, enabling accurate counting of TCR cDNA molecules. First-strand cDNA for TCR alpha and beta chains was synthesized from specific primers in the conserved constant-segment region. To control for contamination, every cDNA library was double barcoded, receiving both a SMART-Mk sample barcode and Illumina barcodes. Two successive PCR steps introduced TruSeq adapter sequences along with Illumina sample barcodes. TCR alpha and beta cDNA libraries were sequenced on the Illumina HiSeq platform with custom primers. In the original analysis: Unique molecular identifiers were extracted from raw reads with MiGEC, and CDR3 positions were determined with MiXCR. For each individual, recombination models were inferred using an EM algorithm with the repgenHMM and IGoR tools. Shared clonotype analysis was performed with the tcR package in R, normalizing sharing by the product of cloneset sizes. To study raw recombination free of thymic and clonal selection effects, out-of-frame nonproductive sequences were analyzed. TCRdb trimmed the raw reads at Q25, called clones with MiXCR and kept productive beta chains. Records with the same CDR3 protein are collapsed into one entry carrying the most frequent genes and DNA. Clone size and V and J calls follow TCRdb, not the original study. The sample has 300,000 to 400,000 distinct CDR3 sequences on record, over 9% of them singletons. The ten most abundant clones make up just over 7% of the sample.

The source of the sample is a study of identical twins (TCRdb year 2016). Concerning the study at large: To test whether fetal clonotypes persist, the study used deep sequencing on TCR alpha and beta repertoires from monozygotic twins, unrelated adults of various ages, and cord blood. Replicate twin experiments were performed at different times using different library preparation protocols to rule out contamination. General findings and caveats noted by the study authors: Out-of-frame TCR alpha sequences shared between twins showed an excess of low generation-probability sequences compared with coincidental sharing between unrelated individuals. Invariant T cells such as MAIT and iNKT could partly confound zero-insertion analyses, although diverse VJ usage argued against such confounding for most clonotypes. Abundant cord blood beta clonotypes carried fewer insertions; young adult naive repertoires showed a weaker similar trend, while memory repertoires showed none. In beta out-of-frame sequences, excess twin sharing was weaker, because having fewer shared sequences lowered the signal-to-noise ratio. Because the same donors could not be followed over many years, the conclusions relied on cross-sectional statistical analysis. In monozygotic twins, recombination models systematically underestimated out-of-frame TCR alpha sharing, but the models matched the sharing seen between unrelated individuals.

Every donor was a healthy Caucasian. The twin cohort comprised three pairs of female monozygotic twins, all aged roughly 18 to 30 years. Positive isolation kits from Invitrogen were used to isolate the CD4+ and CD8+ T cell populations. The same specimen was also included in a second study, on yellow fever vaccine responses in identical twins. That second publication adds: The authors reported that the T cell response to vaccination in identical twins appeared partly convergent and partly personalized. In the study, vaccine-responding T cell clones were precisely tracked in identical twins.

The receptor comes from a woman younger than 35 in good health. Specimen: CD8+ T cells sorted from blood. This sequence uses TRBV4-1 and TRBJ2-7, with 7 bases aligning to TRBD1. The CDR3 here reads CASSQEQAGGEQYF. The bases are TGCGCCAGCAGCCAAGAACAAGCAGGGGGCGAGCAGTACTTC.